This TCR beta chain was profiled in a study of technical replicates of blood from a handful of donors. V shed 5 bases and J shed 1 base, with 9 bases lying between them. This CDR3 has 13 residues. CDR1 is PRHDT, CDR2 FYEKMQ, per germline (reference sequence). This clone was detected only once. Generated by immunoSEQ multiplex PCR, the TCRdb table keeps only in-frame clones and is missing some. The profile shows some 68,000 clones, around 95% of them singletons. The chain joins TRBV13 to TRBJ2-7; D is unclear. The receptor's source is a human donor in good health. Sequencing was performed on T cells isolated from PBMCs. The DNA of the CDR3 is TGTGCCAGCAGCCTTGGCCGTTCCTACGAGCAGTACTTC. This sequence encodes CASSLGRSYEQYF.